This T cell receptor (beta chain) was profiled in a study of glioma-infiltrating T cells after dendritic cell vaccination. Study in general: Dendritic cells derived from monocytes and pulsed with autologous tumor lysate formed the vaccine.

This table comes from immunoSEQ multiplex PCR, and its TCRdb copy is limited to in-frame clones, with some not included. The sample consists of about 58,000 clones, 85% of them appearing once. Time point in this sample: after dendritic cell vaccination, including at tumor progression/relapse. This specimen consisted of blood, obtained after dendritic cell vaccination. The source is a human donor with glioblastoma.

CDR3 protein: CATRLAGAIDTQYF. The CDR3, as DNA: TGTGCCACCCGACTAGCGGGAGCCATAGATACGCAGTATTTT. The J gene is TRBJ2-3, the V gene TRBV30, with 12 nucleotides matching TRBD2. Germline values: CDR1 GTSNPN, CDR2 SVGIG (reference sequence). With V trimmed by 8 bases and J by 5 bases, 8 bases remained unmatched. The CDR3 consists of 14 residues.